These 25 T cell receptor beta chains share one sample of origin, sequenced in a study of beta chain features in type 1 diabetes. Their recognized antigens are unknown. Overall study findings and caveats: TCRB CDR3s from Type 1 diabetes patients were moderately but significantly shorter in all four CD4+ subsets.

cDNA synthesis used the whole RNA isolate, giving expressed TCRB sequences. Produced via immunoSEQ multiplex PCR; TCRdb's table is partial and in-frame only. Of about 27,000 clones listed, 45% to 65% are singletons. Sequencing input: Tregs from blood. The receptors stem from a woman between 18 and 29 years old with type 1 diabetes.

The chain recombines TRBV12-5 with TRBJ2-3; D is perhaps TRBD2 (6 bases). Germline V gives CDR1 LGHNT, CDR2 FRNRAP. Trimming left V 2 bases short and J 6 bases short, with 30 bases between. The CDR3 spans 20 residues. CDR3 amino acids: CASGLRIWGAGSFGYDTQYF. The DNA of the CDR3 is TGTGCTAGTGGTTTGAGGATCTGGGGCGCGGGATCATTTGGTTACGATACGCAGTATTTT.

This clone is termed medium-sized. The CDR3 region has the DNA TGTGCCAGCTCACCCCGGGGAAGGTCCCATGGCTACACCTTC. The encoded protein is CASSPRGRSHGYTF. The genes are TRBV18 and TRBJ1-2; D call uncertain. V lost 3 bases and J lost 6, with 14 bases in between. Per the germline V gene, CDR1 is KGHSH and CDR2 is LQKENI. This CDR3 has 14 amino acids.

The CDR3 loop is CASGLAGAYEQYF. CDR3 sequence (DNA): TGCGCCAGCGGACTAGCGGGGGCCTACGAGCAGTACTTC. This rearrangement joins TRBV10-2 to TRBJ2-7; TRBD2 aligns across 13 bases. The CDR3 spans 13 residues. V was clipped by 8 bases and J by 2 bases; unmatched bases: 0. Germline CDR1 reads WSHSY; CDR2 reads SAAADI.

This clone came up a few times. The gene calls are TRBV10-3 and TRBJ1-2; 11 nucleotides match TRBD1. After removal of 4 bases from V and 5 bases from J, the junction contained 9 bases not matched to a gene. The length of the CDR3 is 16 residues. CDR1 and CDR2 from the germline V gene are ENHRY and SYGVKD. The CDR3 spells CAISGAPGQGAYGYTF. CDR3 in DNA: TGTGCCATCAGTGGGGCCCCAGGACAGGGGGCGTATGGCTACACCTTC.

V usage is TRBV14 and J usage is TRBJ2-5; 7 positions match TRBD2. V was pared by 5 bases and J by 7 bases, with 13 bases of the junction left unmatched. Germline CDR1 reads SGHDN; CDR2 reads FVKESK. The CDR3 is made up of 15 amino acids. The CDR3 loop is CASSETLAVLGTQYF. The CDR3 DNA follows: TGTGCCAGCAGCGAGACCCTAGCGGTACTCGGGACCCAGTACTTC.

The chain carries TRBV18 and TRBJ2-2, with TRBD2 matching over 13 bases. Germline CDR1 reads KGHSH; CDR2 reads LQKENI. With 2 bases clipped from V and 5 bases from J, the junction kept 8 bases outside the gene matches. The CDR3 runs to 18 residues. The CDR3 sequence: CASSPATSGRYQTGELFF. The CDR3 DNA is TGTGCCAGCTCACCAGCGACTAGCGGGAGGTATCAAACCGGGGAGCTGTTTTTT.

The gene calls are TRBV5-1 and TRBJ1-3, with TRBD1 matching over 8 bases. The CDR3 runs 14 residues. V lost 2 bases, J lost 11 bases, and 9 bases stayed unmatched. Germline CDR1 SGHRS, CDR2 YFSETQ. In nucleotides, the CDR3 is TGCGCCAGCAGCTTACAGGGGGTCTCGTTCCCCATATATTTT. It codes for CASSLQGVSFPIYF.

The chain uses TRBV5-4 and TRBJ2-2; TRBD2 might be the D (6 bases). Per germline, CDR1 SGHNT and CDR2 YYREEE (reference sequence). The CDR3 contains 13 residues. The V and J ends lost 4 bases and 8 bases respectively, with 12 bases between them. The DNA of the CDR3 is TGTGCCAGCAGCCCCCCGGGGGAAGGGGAGCTGTTTTTT. Protein sequence: CASSPPGEGELFF. Full variable domain (missing parts from reference TRBV5-4 and TRBJ2-2): ETGVTQSPTHLIKTRGQQVTLRCSSQSGHNTVSWYQQALGQGPQFIFQYYREEENGRGNFPPRFSGLQFPNYSSELNVNALELDDSALYLCASSPPGEGELFFGEGSRLTVL.

The chain links TRBV9 to TRBJ2-3; TRBD2 aligns across 12 bases. The germline CDR1 and CDR2 sequences are SGDLS and YYNGEE. The junction had 8 bases not matched to a gene; V was cut back by 0 bases and J by 3 bases. CDR3 size: 18 residues. The CDR3 coding sequence is TGTGCCAGCAGCGTAGTAGCCCTCGGGACTAGCGGGACAGATACGCAGTATTTT. Its protein product is CASSVVALGTSGTDTQYF.

Note on this clone: The identical CDR3 is also encoded by other nucleotide sequences in the sample. This chain uses TRBV6-5 with TRBJ1-2, with 9 bases that match TRBD1. The V segment lost 0 bases and the J segment 5 bases; nucleotides outside the gene matches: 4. There are 15 residues in the CDR3. Germline V gives CDR1 MNHEY, CDR2 SVGAGI. CDR3 sequence reads: CASSYSWTGEYGYTF. CDR3 nucleotide sequence: TGTGCCAGCAGTTACTCCTGGACAGGGGAATATGGCTACACCTTC.

This sequence joins TRBV6-1 and TRBJ1-5, with a possible D match to TRBD1 (5 bases). With 4 bases removed from V and 11 bases from J, the gap between germline ends came to 9 bases. This CDR3 region has 11 residues. Germline assignment: CDR1 MNHNS and CDR2 SASEGT. This CDR3 is CASSVTVAQHF. The CDR3 bases are TGTGCCAGCAGTGTGACAGTAGCCCAGCATTTT.

The chain carries TRBV7-3 and TRBJ2-1; 10 bases line up with TRBD2. CDR3 length: 13 residues. V lost 8 bases and J lost 8; bases outside the gene matches: 6. The germline CDR1 and CDR2 sequences are SGHTA and FQGTGA. The CDR3 here is CASSEGLAHEQFF. The CDR3 DNA follows: TGTGCCAGCTCGGAGGGACTAGCGCATGAGCAGTTCTTC.

The count of this clone is one. This rearrangement joins TRBV7-9 to TRBJ2-1, with 7 bases aligning to TRBD2. With V trimmed by 1 base and J by 1 base, 10 bases remained unmatched. From germline, CDR1 is SEHNR and CDR2 FQNEAQ (reference sequence). The CDR3 is 18 residues long. CDR3 nucleotides: TGTGCCAGCAGCTTAGGTCGTTCAAGCGGGAATTCCTACAATGAGCAGTTCTTC. Translated, it gives CASSLGRSSGNSYNEQFF.

The chain employs TRBV4-3 and TRBJ1-1; 8 nucleotides line up with TRBD1. This CDR3 is 17 amino acids long. The V gene end was trimmed by 5 bases and the J gene end by 0 bases; junction bases not matched to a gene: 11. Per germline, CDR1 LGHNA and CDR2 YSLEER. The CDR3 coding sequence is TGCGCCAGCAGCAAATCGCCAGGGGGCGGGATGAACACTGAAGCTTTCTTT. The encoded protein is CASSKSPGGGMNTEAFF.

This clone was observed once. CDR3 residues: CASSLTGGYGYTF. In nucleotides, the CDR3 is TGTGCCAGCAGCTTGACAGGGGGCTATGGCTACACCTTC. The gene calls are TRBV11-3 and TRBJ1-2, with 9 bases identical to TRBD1. Unmatched junction bases numbered 0, after V lost 3 bases and J lost 4 bases. CDR1 and CDR2 from the germline V gene are SGHNT and YENEEA. This CDR3 is built from 13 residues.

The chain joins TRBV7-2 to TRBJ1-5; possibly TRBD1 for D (5 bases). There are 14 residues in the CDR3. Germline V gene data show CDR1 as SGHTA and CDR2 as FQGNSA. The V gene lost 0 bases and the J gene lost 4 bases, with 7 bases spanning the gap. The CDR3 sequence is CASSLAGPNQPQHF. CDR3 in DNA: TGTGCCAGCAGCTTAGCGGGGCCAAATCAGCCCCAGCATTTT.

This clone was seen only a few times. This rearrangement joins TRBV19 to TRBJ2-2; weak D call: TRBD2 (6 bases). The CDR3 has 16 amino acids. Trimming removed 7 bases from V and 5 bases from J, with 20 bases in between. The germline gives CDR1 LNHDA, CDR2 SQIVND (reference sequence). CDR3 sequence (DNA): TGTGCCAGTAACACAGGCGGAGGGAGGTGGACCGGGGAGCTGTTTTTT. It specifies CASNTGGGRWTGELFF.

The chain uses TRBV7-9 and TRBJ1-1; no reliable D call. Germline-derived CDR1 and CDR2 are SEHNR and FQNEAQ (reference sequence). CDR3 length: 14 residues. The V end was cut by 5 bases, the J end by 4 bases, with 14 bases between. The CDR3 nucleotides read TGTGCCAGCAGCCCTAAGAGGTTTAGCACTGAAGCTTTCTTT. Translation: CASSPKRFSTEAFF.

This clone was seen only a few times. The V and J genes are TRBV6-1 and TRBJ2-1, with 9 bases fitting TRBD2. V shed 8 bases, J shed 5 bases, and the junction held 10 bases outside the gene matches. The V gene's germline CDR1 is MNHNS and CDR2 SASEGT. This CDR3 has 15 amino acids. DNA of the CDR3: TGTGCCAGCGAATCAGCGGGAGGTATCCACAATGAGCAGTTCTTC. Amino acids: CASESAGGIHNEQFF.

In DNA form, the CDR3 reads TGTGCCAGCAGTAAGAACTCGGGACTAGCATCCAATGAGCAGTTCTTC. Its protein product is CASSKNSGLASNEQFF. The rearrangement links TRBV7-2 to TRBJ2-1, with 9 nucleotides matching TRBD2. The length of the CDR3 is 16 residues. Germline values: CDR1 SGHTA, CDR2 FQGNSA. Unmatched junction bases numbered 12, after V lost 6 bases and J lost 6 bases.

On this clone: The sample holds other DNA sequences that translate to the same CDR3. V and J are TRBV19 and TRBJ2-1; 8 nucleotides match TRBD2. CDR1 and CDR2 from the germline V gene are LNHDA and SQIVND (reference sequence). The V gene end was trimmed by 5 bases and the J gene end by 0 bases; junction bases not matched to a gene: 3. CDR3 length equals 15 residues. The DNA of the CDR3 is TGTGCCAGTAGTTTGAGCGGGAGCTCCTACAATGAGCAGTTCTTC. Amino acid sequence: CASSLSGSSYNEQFF.

The rearrangement links TRBV30 to TRBJ1-1; 8 bases fit TRBD1. With V trimmed by 7 bases and J by 4 bases, 20 bases remained unmatched. The CDR3 consists of 17 residues. Per germline, CDR1 GTSNPN and CDR2 SVGIG (reference sequence). The CDR3 is CALQLGQVKSSTTEAFF. DNA of the CDR3: TGTGCCTTGCAGTTGGGACAGGTAAAATCTTCGACCACTGAAGCTTTCTTT.

This clone was found a few times. The CDR3: CASSLVRGTGELFF. CDR3 bases: TGTGCCAGCAGCTTAGTCCGGGGGACCGGGGAGCTGTTTTTT. The V and J genes are TRBV11-3 and TRBJ2-2, with D possibly TRBD2 on 6 matching bases. Trimming took off 1 base at V and 5 bases at J, with 8 bases between the two ends. Germline V CDR1 and CDR2: SGHNT, YENEEA. CDR3 length: 14 residues.

The V gene is TRBV7-9, the J gene TRBJ2-5, with 10 bases aligning to TRBD2. The CDR3 spans 15 residues. Trimming at V came to 4 bases and at J to 5 bases, leaving 7 bases not matched to a gene. Per germline, CDR1 SEHNR and CDR2 FQNEAQ (reference sequence). CDR3 loop: CASSSASGSFETQYF. In DNA, the CDR3 is TGTGCCAGCAGCTCCGCTAGCGGGAGTTTTGAGACCCAGTACTTC. The full variable domain, in which reference TRBV7-9 and TRBJ2-5 provide the parts outside the CDR3, is DTGVSQNPRHKITKRGQNVTFRCDPISEHNRLYWYRQTLGQGPEFLTYFQNEAQLEKSRLLSDRFSAERPKGSFSTLEIQRTEQGDSAMYLCASSSASGSFETQYFGPGTRLLVL.

V and J are TRBV11-2 and TRBJ1-2, with TRBD1 identical over 9 bases. With V trimmed by 0 bases and J by 7 bases, 9 bases remained unmatched. Germline CDR1 and CDR2: SGHAT and FQNNGV. This CDR3 has 16 residues. The CDR3 spells CASSLDRDRGNGGYTF. CDR3 nucleotides: TGTGCCAGCAGCTTAGATCGTGACAGGGGGAATGGTGGCTACACCTTC.